This T cell receptor (beta chain) was identified in a study of beta chain features in type 1 diabetes. Study-wide findings and caveats: It was possible that PCR favored shorter templates, equally so in patients and controls. A pattern of fewer insertions and more deletions at VDJ junctions was seen in type 1 diabetes patients. In all four CD4+ subsets, TCRB CDR3 length was significantly, moderately reduced in type 1 diabetes.

CDR3 length: 12 amino acids. V was pared by 1 base and J by 6 bases, with 7 bases between. CDR1 and CDR2 from the germline V gene are MGHRA and YSYEKL. This clone was counted a few times. The antigen is undetermined. Of the isolated RNA, all was reverse transcribed, and so the sequenced material was expressed TCRB transcripts. Produced via immunoSEQ multiplex PCR; TCRdb's table is partial and in-frame only. The sample holds some 220,000 clones; roughly a tenth are singletons and the top ten take 1% to 1.5%. The purity of all sorted populations exceeded 95%. The sample comprised central memory CD4+ T cells from blood. The chain joins TRBV4-1 to TRBJ2-7; no clear D gene. This clonotype was obtained from a man aged 18 to 30 in good health. The CDR3 reads CASSQVIGEQYF. CDR3 DNA: TGCGCCAGCAGCCAAGTAATCGGCGAGCAGTACTTC.